This T cell receptor (beta chain) was retrieved from a study of blood T cell repertoires in COVID-19. At the level of the study: The United States, Italy and Spain were the sources of the acute and convalescent COVID-19 samples. Sample material is recorded as cDNA or gDNA derived from T cells, B-cell-depleted T cells, or PBMCs.

Per the original data handling: Amplified reference gene primers provided the basis for estimating nucleated cell counts. TCRdb's table, derived via immunoSEQ multiplex PCR, lists solely in-frame clones and lacks some. V, J and clone size were drawn from that table, and D and trimming were deduced from the DNA. The sample shows approximately 200,000 clones, approximately 83% of them seen only once. CDR3 length: 15 residues. Germline values: CDR1 SGHRS, CDR2 YFSETQ. Trimming pared 0 bases from V and 7 bases from J, leaving 13 bases between. Sample: peripheral blood. The sequence came from a woman aged 50 to 65 with acute or convalescent COVID-19. The chain has TRBV5-1 and TRBJ1-4; no clear D. The CDR3: CASSLVSGRSEKLFF. The CDR3 bases are TGCGCCAGCAGCTTGGTGTCGGGGAGGTCTGAAAAACTGTTTTTT.